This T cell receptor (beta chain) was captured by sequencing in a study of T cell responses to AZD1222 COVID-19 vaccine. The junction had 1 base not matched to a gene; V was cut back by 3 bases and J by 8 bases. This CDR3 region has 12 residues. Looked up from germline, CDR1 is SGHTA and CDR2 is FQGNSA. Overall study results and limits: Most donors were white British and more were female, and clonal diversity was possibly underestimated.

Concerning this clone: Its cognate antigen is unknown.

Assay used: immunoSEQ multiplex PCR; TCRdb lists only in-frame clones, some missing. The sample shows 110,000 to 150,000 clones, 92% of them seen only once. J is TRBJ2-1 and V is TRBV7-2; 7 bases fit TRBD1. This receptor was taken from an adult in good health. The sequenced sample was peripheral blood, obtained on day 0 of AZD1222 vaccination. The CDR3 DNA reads TGTGCCAGCAGCTTTCAGGGGGATGAGCAGTTCTTC. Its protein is CASSFQGDEQFF.